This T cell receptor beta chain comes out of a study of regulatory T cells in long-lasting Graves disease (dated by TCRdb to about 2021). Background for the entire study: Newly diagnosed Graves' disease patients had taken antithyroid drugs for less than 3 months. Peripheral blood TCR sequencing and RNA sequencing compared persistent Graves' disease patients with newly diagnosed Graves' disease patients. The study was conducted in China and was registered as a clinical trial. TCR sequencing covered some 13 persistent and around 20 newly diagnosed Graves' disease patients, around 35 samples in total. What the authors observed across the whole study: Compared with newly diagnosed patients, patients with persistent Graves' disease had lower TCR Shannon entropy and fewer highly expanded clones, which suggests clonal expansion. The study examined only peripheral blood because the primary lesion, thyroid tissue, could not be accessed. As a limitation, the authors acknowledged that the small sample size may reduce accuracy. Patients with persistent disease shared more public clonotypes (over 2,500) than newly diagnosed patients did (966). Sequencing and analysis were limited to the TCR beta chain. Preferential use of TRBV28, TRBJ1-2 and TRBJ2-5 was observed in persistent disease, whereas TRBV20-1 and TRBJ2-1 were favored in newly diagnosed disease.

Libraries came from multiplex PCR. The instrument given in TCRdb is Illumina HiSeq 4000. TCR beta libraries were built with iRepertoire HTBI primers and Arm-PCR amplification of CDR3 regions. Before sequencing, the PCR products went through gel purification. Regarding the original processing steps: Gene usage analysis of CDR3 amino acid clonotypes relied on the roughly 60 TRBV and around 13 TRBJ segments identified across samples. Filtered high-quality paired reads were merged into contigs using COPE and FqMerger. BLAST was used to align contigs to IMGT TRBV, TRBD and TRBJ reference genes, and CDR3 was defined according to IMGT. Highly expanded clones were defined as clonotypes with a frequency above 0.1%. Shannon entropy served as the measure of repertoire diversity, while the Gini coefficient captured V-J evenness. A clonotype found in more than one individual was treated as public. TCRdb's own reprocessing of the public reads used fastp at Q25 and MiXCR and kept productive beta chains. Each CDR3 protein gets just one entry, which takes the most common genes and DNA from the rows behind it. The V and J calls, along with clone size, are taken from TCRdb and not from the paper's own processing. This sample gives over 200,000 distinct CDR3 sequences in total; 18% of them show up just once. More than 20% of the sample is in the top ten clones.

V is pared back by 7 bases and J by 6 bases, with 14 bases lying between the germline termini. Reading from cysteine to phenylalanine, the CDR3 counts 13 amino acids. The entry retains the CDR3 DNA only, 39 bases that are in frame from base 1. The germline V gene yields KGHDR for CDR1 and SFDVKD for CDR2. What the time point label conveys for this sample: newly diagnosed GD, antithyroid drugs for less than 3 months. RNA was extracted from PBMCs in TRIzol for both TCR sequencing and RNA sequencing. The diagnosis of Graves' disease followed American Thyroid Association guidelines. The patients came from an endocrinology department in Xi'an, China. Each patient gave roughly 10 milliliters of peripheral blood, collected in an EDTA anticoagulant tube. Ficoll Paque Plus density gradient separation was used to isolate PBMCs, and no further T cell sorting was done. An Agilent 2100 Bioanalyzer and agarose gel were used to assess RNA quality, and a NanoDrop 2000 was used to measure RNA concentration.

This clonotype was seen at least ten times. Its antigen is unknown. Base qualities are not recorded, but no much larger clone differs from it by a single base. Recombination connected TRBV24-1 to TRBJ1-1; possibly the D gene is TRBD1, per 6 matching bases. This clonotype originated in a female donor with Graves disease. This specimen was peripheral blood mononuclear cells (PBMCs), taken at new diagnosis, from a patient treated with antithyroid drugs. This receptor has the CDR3 CATSSGGGAEAFF. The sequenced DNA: TGTGCCACCAGCTCGGGAGGGGGAGCTGAAGCTTTCTTT.